Described below is a single T cell receptor beta chain sequence and its context. Donors, healthy HIV-negative adults, lacked recent acute infections or vaccinations. Genomic DNA came from tens of millions of PBMCs in unsorted samples. Germline assignment: CDR1 LGHNA and CDR2 YSLEER. Trimming removed 0 bases at V and 3 bases at J, with 12 bases between. This CDR3 contains 16 residues. These data belong to a study of shared clonotypes between healthy human individuals. Execution of the assay was at deep level. Across several immunoSEQ plates, the genomic DNA of each subset was split evenly. Data came from immunoSEQ multiplex PCR; TCRdb stores just in-frame clones and leaves some out. The data hold about 510,000 clones, with approximately 85% observed a single time.

The sequencing input was PBMCs. The chain couples TRBV4-3 to TRBJ1-3; the D gene is possibly TRBD1 (5 bases). The sequence derives from a woman aged 40 to 50 in good health. Some clones in this sample may be carry-over from other donors' samples. The CDR3 is CASSQDASGIGNTIYF. The CDR3 DNA reads TGCGCCAGCAGCCAAGATGCGTCAGGGATTGGAAACACCATATATTTT.